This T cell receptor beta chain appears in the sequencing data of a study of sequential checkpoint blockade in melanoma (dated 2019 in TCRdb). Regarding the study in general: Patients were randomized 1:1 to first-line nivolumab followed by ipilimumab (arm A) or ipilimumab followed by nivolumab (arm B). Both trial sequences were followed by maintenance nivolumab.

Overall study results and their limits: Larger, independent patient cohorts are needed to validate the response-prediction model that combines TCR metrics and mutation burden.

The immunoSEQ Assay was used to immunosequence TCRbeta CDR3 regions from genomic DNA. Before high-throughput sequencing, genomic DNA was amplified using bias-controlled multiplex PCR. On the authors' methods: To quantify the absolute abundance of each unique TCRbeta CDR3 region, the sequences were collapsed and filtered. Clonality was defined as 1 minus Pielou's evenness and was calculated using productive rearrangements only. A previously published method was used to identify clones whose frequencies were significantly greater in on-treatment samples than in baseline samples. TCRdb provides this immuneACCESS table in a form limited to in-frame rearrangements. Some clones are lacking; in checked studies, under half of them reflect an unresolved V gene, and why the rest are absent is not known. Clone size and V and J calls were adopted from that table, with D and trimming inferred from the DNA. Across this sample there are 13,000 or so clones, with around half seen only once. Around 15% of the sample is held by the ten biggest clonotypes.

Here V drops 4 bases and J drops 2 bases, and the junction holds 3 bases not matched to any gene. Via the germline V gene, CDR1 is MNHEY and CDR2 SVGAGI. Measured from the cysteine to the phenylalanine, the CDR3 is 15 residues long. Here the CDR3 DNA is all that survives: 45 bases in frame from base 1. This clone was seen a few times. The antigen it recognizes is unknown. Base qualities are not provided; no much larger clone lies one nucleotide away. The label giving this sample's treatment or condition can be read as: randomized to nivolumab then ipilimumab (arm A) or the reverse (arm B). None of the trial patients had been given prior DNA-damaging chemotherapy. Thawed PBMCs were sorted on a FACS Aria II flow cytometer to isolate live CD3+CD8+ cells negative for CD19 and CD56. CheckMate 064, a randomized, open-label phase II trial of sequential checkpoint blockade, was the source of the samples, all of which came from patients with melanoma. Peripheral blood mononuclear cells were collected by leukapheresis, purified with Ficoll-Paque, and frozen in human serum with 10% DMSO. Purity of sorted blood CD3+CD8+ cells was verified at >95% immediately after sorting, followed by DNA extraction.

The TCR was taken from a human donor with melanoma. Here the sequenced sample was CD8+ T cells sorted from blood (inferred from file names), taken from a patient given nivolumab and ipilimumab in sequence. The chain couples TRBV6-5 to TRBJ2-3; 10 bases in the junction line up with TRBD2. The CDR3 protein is CASSLGTSVTDTQYF. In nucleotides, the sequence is TGTGCCAGCAGTTTAGGGACTAGCGTCACAGATACGCAGTATTTT.